A selection of T cell receptor beta chains follows, all from one sample in a study of blood T cell repertoires in COVID-19. The data were produced by immunoSEQ multiplex PCR, yet TCRdb's version contains in-frame clones alone and is incomplete. The repertoire includes some 80,000 clones, approximately 87% of them detected once, and 2.5% to 3% sits in the top ten. The specimen sequenced was peripheral blood. All receptors come from a human donor in a cohort sampled during active COVID-19. CDR3s include the opening cysteine and the closing phenylalanine or tryptophan. D genes are given only for firm matches. The size of a clone is reported for some rows only, either as once, few or many, or as a class for expanded clones.

>TRBJ1-1|TRBV28|NA|NA
TGTGCCAGCAGTTTGGCATTCCCTACTGAAGCTTTCTTT
CASSLAFPTEAFF
>TRBJ1-5|TRBV18|NA|NA
TGTGCCAGCTCACCACCGACCGGGATGCTTCAGCATTTT
CASSPPTGMLQHF
>TRBJ1-2|TRBV5-4|NA|NA
TGTGCCAGCAGCTTGGCACAGGGCCGTACGGGGGGCTACACCTTC
CASSLAQGRTGGYTF
>TRBJ2-2|TRBV6-2/TRBV6-3|NA|NA
TGTGCCAGCAGTTACTCGAGTTGGGGGCTGAACACCGGGGAGCTGTTTTTT
CASSYSSWGLNTGELFF
>TRBJ2-7|TRBV9|NA|NA
TGTGCCAGCAGCCCCAGGGCCTACGAGCAGTACTTC
CASSPRAYEQYF
>TRBJ2-7|TRBV5-4|NA|TRBD1
TGTGCCAGCAGCTCCCTAGTGACAGGGGCAAAATACGAGCAGTACTTC
CASSSLVTGAKYEQYF
>TRBJ1-2|TRBV27|NA|NA
TGTGCCAGCAGTTTTTTCGGCCAGGGCCGTGGCTACACCTTC
CASSFFGQGRGYTF
>TRBJ2-1|TRBV2|once|TRBD1
TGTGCCAGCAGTGAAGACAGGGGGTTCTACAATGAGCAGTTCTTC
CASSEDRGFYNEQFF
>TRBJ2-2|TRBV10-1|few|NA
TGCGCCAGCAGTGAGCGGGGCACCGGGGAGCTGTTTTTT
CASSERGTGELFF
>TRBJ2-1|TRBV5-1|NA|TRBD2
TGCGCCAGCAGCCCGACGGGGGGGGACTACAAATACAATGAGCAGTTCTTC
CASSPTGGDYKYNEQFF
>TRBJ2-7|TRBV5-4|NA|TRBD1
TGTGCCAGCAGCCCCACTGGGGACAGAGCCTACGAGCAGTACTTC
CASSPTGDRAYEQYF
>TRBJ1-1|TRBV14|NA|NA
TGTGCCAGCAGCCACCGTACAAGAAACACTGAAGCTTTCTTT
CASSHRTRNTEAFF
>TRBJ1-6|TRBV4-1|NA|TRBD1
TGCGCCAGCAGCCAAGATCTAGGCAGGGGGCGTTATTCACCCCTCCACTTT
CASSQDLGRGRYSPLHF
>TRBJ1-2|TRBV4-3|once|NA
TGCGCCAGCAGCCAAGCGCGTCAGGATAACTATGGCTACACCTTC
CASSQARQDNYGYTF
>TRBJ2-5|TRBV5-1|NA|TRBD2
TGCGCCAGCAGGTCGGGAGGGACCGAAGAGACCCAGTACTTC
CASRSGGTEETQYF
>TRBJ2-1|TRBV7-9|once|NA
TGTGCCAGCAGCTTAGAGGGGGGGACAGGTAATGAGCAGTTCTTC
CASSLEGGTGNEQFF
>TRBJ1-1|TRBV19|NA|TRBD1
TGTGCCAGTAGACCGGGACAGATAATGAACACTGAAGCTTTCTTT
CASRPGQIMNTEAFF
>TRBJ1-3|TRBV6-1|NA|TRBD1
TGTGCCAGCAGTGACAGACAGGGGTTAAACACCATATATTTT
CASSDRQGLNTIYF
>TRBJ2-7|TRBV18|NA|TRBD1
TGTGCCAGCTCCCTCGACAGGGCCGAGCAGTACTTC
CASSLDRAEQYF
>TRBJ2-3|TRBV27|NA|TRBD1
TGTGCCAGCAGTGCCGGGACAGGGGGCACAGATACGCAGTATTTT
CASSAGTGGTDTQYF
>TRBJ2-2|TRBV18|NA|TRBD2
TGTGCCAGCTCTCGGACTAGCGGGAGCCCGAACACCGGGGAGCTGTTTTTT
CASSRTSGSPNTGELFF
>TRBJ2-2|TRBV6-2/TRBV6-3|NA|TRBD2
TGTGCCAGCAGTGCGGGACTAGCGGAAACCGGGGAGCTGTTTTTT
CASSAGLAETGELFF
>TRBJ2-3|TRBV7-2|NA|NA
TGTGCCAGCAGCTTAGGACTCCTGAAGGGGGATACGCAGTATTTT
CASSLGLLKGDTQYF
>TRBJ1-2|TRBV27|NA|NA
TGTGCCAGCAGCCCCCAATTGGGGCCCTATGGCTACACCTTC
CASSPQLGPYGYTF
>TRBJ2-7|TRBV28|NA|TRBD1
TGTGCCAGCCGGGATAGGGACAGGAGCTACGAGCAGTACTTC
CASRDRDRSYEQYF
>TRBJ1-2|TRBV4-1|NA|NA
TGCGCCAGCAGCCAAGGCATAGCGATTAACTATGGCTACACCTTC
CASSQGIAINYGYTF
>TRBJ2-2|TRBV7-2|NA|NA
TGTGCCAGCAGCCCTGCCACGAGGTTGGCCGGGGAGCTGTTTTTT
CASSPATRLAGELFF
>TRBJ1-6|TRBV7-9|NA|NA
TGTGCCAGCAGCTTAGGGGGGCCGGGCAGCTCCTATAATTCACCCCTCCACTTT
CASSLGGPGSSYNSPLHF
>TRBJ2-1|TRBV25-1|once|TRBD2
TGTGCCAGCAGTGAGCCACGATCACTAGCGGGGGTCAACGGGGAGCAGTTCTTC
CASSEPRSLAGVNGEQFF
>TRBJ2-3|TRBV7-8|NA|TRBD1
TGTGCCAGCAGCGACGGACAGGGGGTCGGGACAGATACGCAGTATTTT
CASSDGQGVGTDTQYF
>TRBJ1-4|TRBV29-1|NA|TRBD1
TGCAGCGTTGAAGGGACAGGGAATGAAAAACTGTTTTTT
CSVEGTGNEKLFF
>TRBJ1-3|TRBV15|once|NA
TGTGCCACCAGCAGAGGGGAGGGGCGTTTCTCTGGAAACACCATATATTTT
CATSRGEGRFSGNTIYF